This T cell receptor beta chain came from a study of blood T cells in healthy people across ages. Notes on the study in general: Roughly linear declines in TCR beta diversity per million T cells occurred with age. Aged donors had fewer naive CD4+ cells and lower diversity than long-lived donors. It was held that diversity estimates obtained from one million T cells represented underestimates.

A second about 7 to 12 cycle PCR used barcoded and J-beta primers. TCRdb redid the calling of the 5' RACE reads with MiXCR, one entry per CDR3 protein. This table holds 600,000 to 800,000 distinct CDR3 sequences, over 40% found once. This clonotype occurred many times. Its antigen is currently unknown. J gave up 0 bases and V 3 bases, and 4 bases lay outside the gene matches. The CDR3 has 15 residues. A minimum of 5 micrograms of total RNA was extracted per sample. The chain recombines TRBV12-3 or TRBV12-4 with TRBJ1-2; the match to TRBD1 covers 7 bases. This clonotype originated in a woman of 80 years or more in good health. The sample consisted of blood. Here the CDR3 reads CASSLAGTANYGYTF. The CDR3 DNA reads TGTGCCAGCAGTTTGGCCGGGACAGCTAACTATGGCTACACCTTC.